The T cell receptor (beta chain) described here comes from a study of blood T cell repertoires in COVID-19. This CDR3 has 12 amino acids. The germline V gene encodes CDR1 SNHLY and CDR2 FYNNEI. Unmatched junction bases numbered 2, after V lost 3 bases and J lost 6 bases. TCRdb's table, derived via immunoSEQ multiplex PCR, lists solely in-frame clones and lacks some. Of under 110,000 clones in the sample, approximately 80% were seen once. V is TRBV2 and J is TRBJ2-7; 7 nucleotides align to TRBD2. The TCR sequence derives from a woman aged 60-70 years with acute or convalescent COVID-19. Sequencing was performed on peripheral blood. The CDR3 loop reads CASSETSLEQYF. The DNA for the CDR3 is TGTGCCAGCAGTGAGACTAGCCTCGAGCAGTACTTC.